Listed here are 16 T cell receptor beta chains from one sample, sequenced in a study of blood T cell repertoires in COVID-19. Here immunoSEQ multiplex PCR was the method, and the copy in TCRdb shows in-frame clones only, minus some. Here the sample spans about 370,000 clones, around 89% being singletons. Sample: PBMCs or T cells enriched from blood (not recorded which). These receptors were obtained from a man aged 18-30 years who had recovered from COVID-19.

The chain links TRBV3-1 (or the pseudogene TRBV3-2) to TRBJ2-3, with 7 bases identical to TRBD2. The CDR3 covers 13 residues. The junction had 7 bases not matched to a gene; V was cut back by 7 bases and J by 6 bases. Germline V lookup: CDR1 LGHDT, CDR2 YNNKEL (reference sequence). CDR3 residues: CASTSAGVDTQYF. CDR3 DNA: TGTGCCAGCACCTCTGCGGGAGTGGATACGCAGTATTTT.

A single count supports this clone. J is TRBJ2-7 and V is TRBV6-5, with no clear D. The CDR3 consists of 13 residues. Between the trimmed V and J ends, which lost 7 bases and 3 bases, there was a span of 13 bases. Germline loops: CDR1 MNHEY, CDR2 SVGAGI. In DNA form, the CDR3 reads TGTGCCAGCAACATAGCCAGCTACTACGAGCAGTACTTC. It encodes CASNIASYYEQYF.

This chain uses TRBV9 with TRBJ2-1; perhaps TRBD2 as D (6 bases). This CDR3 contains 14 residues. The V and J ends lost 7 bases and 4 bases respectively, with 15 bases between them. CDR1 is SGDLS and CDR2 is YYNGEE in the germline V gene. Here the CDR3 DNA reads TGTGCCAGCGGGAACATTGGGGGGTACAATGAGCAGTTCTTC. Translated: CASGNIGGYNEQFF. Supplemented by reference TRBV9 and TRBJ2-1, the full variable domain reads DSGVTQTPKHLITATGQRVTLRCSPRSGDLSVYWYQQSLDQGLQFLIQYYNGEERAKGNILERFSAQQFPDLHSELNLSSLELGDSALYFCASGNIGGYNEQFFGPGTRLTVL.

The chain is built from TRBV3-1 (or the pseudogene TRBV3-2) and TRBJ1-4; D unresolved. The V gene's germline CDR1 is LGHDT and CDR2 YNNKEL (reference sequence). CDR3 length: 17 residues. V dropped 0 bases and J dropped 0 bases, with 11 bases sitting between them. CDR3 sequence (DNA): TGTGCCAGCAGCCAAGATGGGCAGATTGCAACTAATGAAAAACTGTTTTTT. Translation: CASSQDGQIATNEKLFF.

A remark on this clone: The same CDR3 is also encoded by other DNA sequences in this sample. V and J are TRBV19 and TRBJ1-1, with 8 bases fitting TRBD1. The CDR3 has 14 amino acids. Germline lookup yields CDR1 LNHDA and CDR2 SQIVND (reference sequence). V lost 7 bases to trimming and J lost 1 base; unmatched junction nucleotides: 5. CDR3 amino acids: CASTLGQGNTEAFF. CDR3 bases: TGTGCCAGTACCCTTGGACAGGGGAACACTGAAGCTTTCTTT.

DNA of the CDR3: TGTGCCAGCAGCCAAGAACAGCGGGGGGCCGTCTACGAGCAGTACTTC. This gives the protein CASSQEQRGAVYEQYF. The J gene is TRBJ2-7, the V gene TRBV4-2, with 9 bases lining up with TRBD2. With 0 bases clipped from V and 3 bases from J, the junction kept 6 bases outside the gene matches. CDR1 is LGHNA, CDR2 YNFKEQ, per germline. CDR3 size: 16 residues.

The chain couples TRBV9 to TRBJ2-1; perhaps TRBD2 as D (6 bases). CDR3 length: 16 amino acids. CDR1 and CDR2 from the germline V gene are SGDLS and YYNGEE. V was pared by 0 bases and J by 3 bases, with 13 bases between. CDR3 DNA sequence: TGTGCCAGCAGCGTAGGTGAGACTAGACTCTACAATGAGCAGTTCTTC. Translating it yields CASSVGETRLYNEQFF.

J is TRBJ2-7 and V is TRBV4-2; the match to TRBD2 covers 9 bases. Germline CDR1 LGHNA, CDR2 YNFKEQ. The trim removed 1 base at V and 2 bases at J, leaving 9 bases unmatched. The CDR3 runs 17 residues. The CDR3 protein is CASSQVSAASGTYEQYF. CDR3 nucleotides: TGTGCCAGCAGCCAAGTAAGTGCAGCTAGCGGGACCTACGAGCAGTACTTC.

This clone was observed a few times. J is TRBJ1-2 and V is TRBV28; TRBD1 aligns across 7 bases. This CDR3 region has 16 residues. Per germline, CDR1 MDHEN and CDR2 SYDVKM. V shed 7 bases and J 4 bases; nucleotides not matched to a gene: 15. The CDR3 sequence is CASNASGGTVIYGYTF. The CDR3, as DNA: TGTGCCAGCAATGCTTCCGGAGGGACAGTGATCTATGGCTACACCTTC.

V gene TRBV5-5 combines with J gene TRBJ2-3, with 9 bases fitting TRBD1. Germline V gives CDR1 SGHKS, CDR2 YYEKEE (reference sequence). CDR3 length equals 13 residues. The junction had 2 bases not matched to a gene; V was cut back by 3 bases and J by 6 bases. The chain's CDR3 is CASSWTGADTQYF. Here the CDR3 DNA reads TGTGCCAGCAGCTGGACAGGGGCTGATACGCAGTATTTT.

This chain joins TRBV6-2 or TRBV6-3 and TRBJ2-7; D uncertain. Germline loops: CDR1 MNHEY, CDR2 SVGEGT. The CDR3 length is 13 residues. The V end lost 3 bases, the J end lost 7 bases, and 13 bases lay between the germline ends. The CDR3 here is CASSYSRPREQYF. CDR3 DNA: TGTGCCAGCAGTTATAGCCGGCCAAGGGAGCAGTACTTC.

The chain joins TRBV24-1 to TRBJ2-1, with 7 bases aligning to TRBD2. Germline values: CDR1 KGHDR, CDR2 SFDVKD. The CDR3 runs 21 residues. V was pared by 9 bases and J by 0 bases, with 25 bases of the junction left unmatched. The CDR3 loop reads CATAIAPGQVAGESSYNEQFF. Here the CDR3 DNA reads TGTGCCACCGCTATAGCACCGGGGCAGGTAGCGGGTGAGAGCTCCTACAATGAGCAGTTCTTC.

The chain has TRBV27 and TRBJ2-7, with 8 positions matching TRBD1. The CDR3 sequence is 13 residues long. Germline V gene sequence: CDR1 MNHEY, CDR2 SMNVEV (reference sequence). Trimming at V came to 3 bases and at J to 6 bases, leaving 4 bases not matched to a gene. This CDR3 reads CASSLVTGVEQYF. CDR3 DNA: TGTGCCAGCAGTTTGGTGACAGGGGTCGAGCAGTACTTC.

On this clone: The sample carries other DNA sequences with the same CDR3. This chain joins TRBV18 and TRBJ2-7; TRBD2 aligns across 7 bases. This CDR3 has 14 amino acids. Trimming at V came to 3 bases and at J to 3 bases, leaving 5 bases not matched to a gene. In germline, CDR1 is KGHSH, CDR2 LQKENI. As DNA, the CDR3 is TGTGCCAGCTCACCTCCAAGCGGGATCTACGAGCAGTACTTC. Translating gives CASSPPSGIYEQYF.

The CDR3 region is CASSPQGVSYEQYF. The CDR3 DNA reads TGTGCCAGCTCACCACAGGGGGTCTCCTACGAGCAGTACTTC. This chain joins TRBV18 and TRBJ2-7, with TRBD1 as a possible D gene (6 bases). Trimming stripped 1 base from V and 0 bases from J, with 7 bases between. The CDR3 is made up of 14 amino acids. The germline V gene encodes CDR1 KGHSH and CDR2 LQKENI.

This rearrangement joins TRBV6-1 to TRBJ2-7; 10 positions match TRBD1. Germline CDR1 is MNHNS and CDR2 is SASEGT. V trimming: 1 base; J trimming: 2 bases; junction bases outside the gene matches: 5. The CDR3 is 16 amino acids. The CDR3 sequence is CASSEGTGGGPYEQYF. CDR3 nucleotides: TGTGCCAGCAGTGAAGGGACAGGGGGGGGCCCCTACGAGCAGTACTTC.